Each of the 8 T cell receptor beta chains below was sequenced from the same sample in a study of T cell responses to AZD1222 COVID-19 vaccine. TCRdb's copy holds only in-frame clones and misses some; the assay was immunoSEQ multiplex PCR. The sample yields some 87,000 clones, around 89% seen once. The material sequenced was peripheral blood, taken on day 0 of AZD1222 vaccination. The source is an adult in good health.

This clone turned up a few times. This chain's CDR3 is CATRTSDSYEQYF. CDR3 coding DNA: TGTGCCACCAGGACTAGCGACTCCTACGAGCAGTACTTC. The rearrangement joins TRBV15 to TRBJ2-7, with TRBD2 identical over 8 bases. This CDR3 comprises 13 residues. Germline V gives CDR1 LNHNV, CDR2 YYDKDF (reference sequence). J was trimmed by 0 bases and V by 6 bases; bases with no gene match: 1.

The CDR3 region is CASGEPSGGAYEQYF. CDR3 nucleotides: TGTGCCAGCGGAGAGCCTAGCGGGGGGGCCTACGAGCAGTACTTC. The chain employs TRBV2 and TRBJ2-7, with TRBD2 matching over 12 bases. Germline CDR1 is SNHLY and CDR2 is FYNNEI. The CDR3 totals 15 residues. Trimming took 8 bases from V and 2 from J; bases not matched to a gene: 7.

This sequence joins TRBV27 and TRBJ1-1; D is unresolved. CDR1 and CDR2 (germline): MNHEY, SMNVEV (reference sequence). This CDR3 contains 15 residues. V lost 5 bases and J lost 1, with 14 bases in between. The CDR3 DNA is TGTGCCAGCAGTCCCTCCCCCTTTGGGAACACTGAAGCTTTCTTT. This translates into CASSPSPFGNTEAFF.

This clone appeared a single time. V and J are TRBV19 and TRBJ2-4; 8 bases are shared with TRBD2. J lost 1 base, V lost 6 bases, and 5 bases had no gene match. The CDR3 spans 15 residues. In germline, CDR1 is LNHDA, CDR2 SQIVND (reference sequence). The CDR3: CASSGGGSAKNIQYF. In DNA form, the CDR3 reads TGTGCCAGTAGCGGGGGGGGCTCTGCCAAAAACATTCAGTACTTC.

The chain couples TRBV9 to TRBJ1-1; TRBD1 might be the D (5 bases). The germline V and J ends were trimmed by 0 bases and 11 bases, with 14 bases remaining between them. This CDR3 spans 13 amino acids. CDR1 is SGDLS, CDR2 YYNGEE, per germline. This CDR3 reads CASSVGGPDLAFF. The CDR3, as DNA: TGTGCCAGCAGCGTAGGGGGACCCGACCTGGCTTTCTTT.

The J gene is TRBJ2-2, the V gene TRBV6-7, with D possibly matching TRBD1 (5 bases). TRBV6-7 is identified as an open reading frame with a role that is uncertain. The CDR3 extends over 14 amino acids. The V end lost 8 bases, the J end lost 2 bases, and 12 bases lay between the germline ends. This CDR3 is CASPSQGNTGELFF. In DNA form, the CDR3 reads TGTGCCAGCCCCTCTCAGGGAAACACCGGGGAGCTGTTTTTT.

J is TRBJ2-7 and V is TRBV9; D may be TRBD1 (6 bases). The CDR3 spans 13 residues. Trimming left V 4 bases short and J 4 bases short, with 12 bases between. Looked up from germline, CDR1 is SGDLS and CDR2 is YYNGEE. The CDR3 DNA reads TGTGCCAGCAGCTTCGAACAGGGTTACGAGCAGTACTTC. Translated, it gives CASSFEQGYEQYF. The full variable domain, completed using reference TRBV9 and TRBJ2-7, is DSGVTQTPKHLITATGQRVTLRCSPRSGDLSVYWYQQSLDQGLQFLIQYYNGEERAKGNILERFSAQQFPDLHSELNLSSLELGDSALYFCASSFEQGYEQYFGPGTRLTVT.

This chain uses TRBV5-6 with TRBJ2-7, with D tentatively TRBD2 (6 bases). The V gene's germline CDR1 is SGHDT and CDR2 YYEEEE. The CDR3 totals 14 residues. V lost 4 bases and J 0 bases, leaving 11 bases between the germline ends. CDR3 nucleotides: TGTGCCAGCAGCCGGAGGGGCTACTCCTACGAGCAGTACTTC. It codes for CASSRRGYSYEQYF.